This T cell receptor (beta chain) was obtained from a study of T cell changes during pregnancy in multiple sclerosis. V was pared by 5 bases and J by 1 base, with 17 bases between. Germline V gives CDR1 MNHEY, CDR2 SMNVEV (reference sequence). CDR3 length: 16 amino acids. Libraries were prepared by immunoSEQ multiplex PCR; TCRdb keeps only in-frame clonotypes and omits some of them. The repertoire holds about 48,000 clones, 92% seen once, with approximately 0.9% in the top ten. V usage is TRBV27 and J usage is TRBJ2-5; D ambiguous. The sequence came from a female donor in good health, enrolled as a control in a pregnancy study. The material was CD4+ T cells from peripheral blood mononuclear cells, obtained in the second trimester of pregnancy. The chain's CDR3 is CASSPRFGGSQETQYF. The CDR3 region has the DNA TGTGCCAGCAGTCCCCGCTTTGGCGGCAGCCAAGAGACCCAGTACTTC.